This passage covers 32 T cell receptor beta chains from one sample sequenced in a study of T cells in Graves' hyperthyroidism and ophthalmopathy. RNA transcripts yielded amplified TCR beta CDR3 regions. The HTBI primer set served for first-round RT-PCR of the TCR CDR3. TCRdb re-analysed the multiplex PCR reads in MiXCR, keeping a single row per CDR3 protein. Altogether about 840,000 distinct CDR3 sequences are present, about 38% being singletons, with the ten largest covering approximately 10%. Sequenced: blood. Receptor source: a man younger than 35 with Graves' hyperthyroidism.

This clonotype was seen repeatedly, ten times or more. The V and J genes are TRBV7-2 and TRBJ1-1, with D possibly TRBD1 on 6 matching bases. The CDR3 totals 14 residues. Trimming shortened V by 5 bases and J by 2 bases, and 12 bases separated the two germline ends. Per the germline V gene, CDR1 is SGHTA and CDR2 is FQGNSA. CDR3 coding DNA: TGTGCCAGCAGCCGGGGGGGCAGTAACACTGAAGCTTTCTTT. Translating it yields CASSRGGSNTEAFF.

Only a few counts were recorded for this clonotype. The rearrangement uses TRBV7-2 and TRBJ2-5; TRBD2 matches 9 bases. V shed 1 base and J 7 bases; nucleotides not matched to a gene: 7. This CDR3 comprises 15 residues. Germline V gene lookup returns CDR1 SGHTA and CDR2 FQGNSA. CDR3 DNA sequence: TGTGCCAGCAGCTTAGTTAGCGGGGGCCCAGGGACCCAGTACTTC. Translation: CASSLVSGGPGTQYF.

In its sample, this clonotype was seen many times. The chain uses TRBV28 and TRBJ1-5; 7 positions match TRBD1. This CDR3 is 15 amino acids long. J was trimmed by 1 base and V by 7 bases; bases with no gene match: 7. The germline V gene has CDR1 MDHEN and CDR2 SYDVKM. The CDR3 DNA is TGTGCCAGCAACCACCGGGACAGAAGCAATCAGCCCCAGCATTTT. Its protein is CASNHRDRSNQPQHF.

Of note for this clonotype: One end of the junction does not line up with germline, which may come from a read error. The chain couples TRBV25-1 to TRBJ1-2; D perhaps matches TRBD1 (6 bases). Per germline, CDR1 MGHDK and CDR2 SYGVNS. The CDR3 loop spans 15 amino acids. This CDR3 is CASSQETRGGFGYTF. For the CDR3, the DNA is TGCGCCAGCAGCCAAGAAACCAGGGGCGGATTTGGCTACACCTTC.

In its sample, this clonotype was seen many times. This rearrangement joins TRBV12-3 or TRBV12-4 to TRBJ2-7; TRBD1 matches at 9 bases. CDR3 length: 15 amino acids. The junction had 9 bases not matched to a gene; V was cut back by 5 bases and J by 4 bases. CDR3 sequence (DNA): TGTGCCAGCAGTCTCGGGACAGGGATCGCGTACGAGCAGTACTTC. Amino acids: CASSLGTGIAYEQYF.

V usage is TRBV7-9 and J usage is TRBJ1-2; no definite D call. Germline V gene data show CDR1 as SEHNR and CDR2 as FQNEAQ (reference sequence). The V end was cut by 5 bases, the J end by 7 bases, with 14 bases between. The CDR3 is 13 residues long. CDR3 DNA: TGTGCCAGCAGCCAAAGTACTGGAACTGGCTACACCTTC. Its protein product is CASSQSTGTGYTF.

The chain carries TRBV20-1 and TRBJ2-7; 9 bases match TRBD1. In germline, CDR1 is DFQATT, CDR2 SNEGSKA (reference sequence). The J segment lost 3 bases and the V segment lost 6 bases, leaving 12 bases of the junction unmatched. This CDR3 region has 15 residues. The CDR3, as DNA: TGCAGTGCCACCGACCGGGACAGGGTCTTCTACGAGCAGTACTTC. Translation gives CSATDRDRVFYEQYF.

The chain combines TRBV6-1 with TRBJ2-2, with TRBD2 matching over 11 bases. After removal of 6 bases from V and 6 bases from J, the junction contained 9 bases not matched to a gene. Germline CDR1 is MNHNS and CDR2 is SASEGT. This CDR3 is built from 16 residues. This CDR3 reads CASSSLAGGKAGELFF. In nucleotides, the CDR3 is TGTGCCAGCAGCTCTCTAGCGGGGGGAAAAGCCGGGGAGCTGTTTTTT.

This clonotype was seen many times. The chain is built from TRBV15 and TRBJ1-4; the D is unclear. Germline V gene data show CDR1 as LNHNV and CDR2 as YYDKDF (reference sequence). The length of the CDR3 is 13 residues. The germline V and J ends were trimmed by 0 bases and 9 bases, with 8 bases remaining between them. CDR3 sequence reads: CATSRDGQKKLFF. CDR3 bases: TGTGCCACCAGCAGAGATGGGCAGAAAAAACTGTTTTTT.

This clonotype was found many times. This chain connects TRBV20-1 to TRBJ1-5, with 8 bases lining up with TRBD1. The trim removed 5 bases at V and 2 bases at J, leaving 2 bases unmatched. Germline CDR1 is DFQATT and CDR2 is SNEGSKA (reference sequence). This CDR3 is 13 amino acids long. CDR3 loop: CSALDRGNQPQHF. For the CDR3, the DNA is TGCAGTGCTTTGGACAGGGGCAATCAGCCCCAGCATTTT.

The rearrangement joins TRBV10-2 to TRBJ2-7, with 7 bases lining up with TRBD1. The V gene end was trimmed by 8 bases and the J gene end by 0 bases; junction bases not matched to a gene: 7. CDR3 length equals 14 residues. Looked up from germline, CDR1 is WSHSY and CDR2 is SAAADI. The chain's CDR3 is CASQDWDSSYEQYF. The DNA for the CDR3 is TGCGCCAGCCAAGATTGGGACAGCTCCTACGAGCAGTACTTC.

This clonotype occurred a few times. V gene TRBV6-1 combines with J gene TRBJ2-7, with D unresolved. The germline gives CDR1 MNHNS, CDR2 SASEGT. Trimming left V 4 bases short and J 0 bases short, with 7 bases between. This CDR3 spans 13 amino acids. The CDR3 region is CASSATYSYEQYF. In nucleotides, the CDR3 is TGTGCCAGCAGTGCAACCTACTCCTACGAGCAGTACTTC.

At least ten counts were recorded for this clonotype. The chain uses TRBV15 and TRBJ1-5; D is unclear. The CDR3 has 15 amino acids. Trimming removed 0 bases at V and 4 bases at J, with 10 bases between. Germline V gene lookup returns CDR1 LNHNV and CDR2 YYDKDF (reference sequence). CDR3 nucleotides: TGTGCCACCAGCAGAGATCTCACAGCTAATCAGCCCCAGCATTTT. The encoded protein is CATSRDLTANQPQHF.

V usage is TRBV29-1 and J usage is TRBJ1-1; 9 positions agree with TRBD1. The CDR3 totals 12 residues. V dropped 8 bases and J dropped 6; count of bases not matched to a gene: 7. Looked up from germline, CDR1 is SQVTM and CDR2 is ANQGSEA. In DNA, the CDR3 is TGCAGCCCAGGGACAGGGCGCGCTGAAGCTTTCTTT. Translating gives CSPGTGRAEAFF. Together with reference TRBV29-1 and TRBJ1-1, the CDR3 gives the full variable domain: SAVISQKPSRDICQRGTSLTIQCQVDSQVTMMFWYRQQPGQSLTLIATANQGSEATYESGFVIDKFPISRPNLTFSTLTVSNMSPEDSSIYLCSPGTGRAEAFFGQGTRLTVV.

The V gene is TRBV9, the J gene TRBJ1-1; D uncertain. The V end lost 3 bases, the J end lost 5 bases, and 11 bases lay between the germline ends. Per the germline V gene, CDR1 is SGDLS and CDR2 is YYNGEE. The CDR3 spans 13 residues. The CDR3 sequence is CASSGTKGTEAFF. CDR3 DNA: TGTGCCAGCAGCGGGACCAAGGGAACTGAAGCTTTCTTT. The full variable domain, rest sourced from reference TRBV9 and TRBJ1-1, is DSGVTQTPKHLITATGQRVTLRCSPRSGDLSVYWYQQSLDQGLQFLIQYYNGEERAKGNILERFSAQQFPDLHSELNLSSLELGDSALYFCASSGTKGTEAFFGQGTRLTVV.

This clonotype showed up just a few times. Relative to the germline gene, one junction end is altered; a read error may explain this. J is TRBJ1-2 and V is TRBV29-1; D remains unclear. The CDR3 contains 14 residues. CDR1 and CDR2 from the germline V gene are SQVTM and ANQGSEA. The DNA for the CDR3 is TGCAGCGTTCAAGACTCCGGGTTCAACTATGGCTACACCTTC. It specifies CSVQDSGFNYGYTF.

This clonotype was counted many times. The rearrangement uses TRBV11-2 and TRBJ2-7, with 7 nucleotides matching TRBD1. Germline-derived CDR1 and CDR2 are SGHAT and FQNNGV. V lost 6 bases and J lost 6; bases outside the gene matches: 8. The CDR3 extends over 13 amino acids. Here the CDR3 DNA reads TGTGCCAGCAGAGGGGGCCCTTACGGCGAGCAGTACTTC. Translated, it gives CASRGGPYGEQYF.

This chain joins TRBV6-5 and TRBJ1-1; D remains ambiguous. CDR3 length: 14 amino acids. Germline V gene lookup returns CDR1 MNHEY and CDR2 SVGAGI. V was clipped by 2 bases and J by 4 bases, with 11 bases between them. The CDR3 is CASSYKPESTEAFF. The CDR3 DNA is TGTGCCAGCAGTTACAAGCCTGAGAGCACTGAAGCTTTCTTT.

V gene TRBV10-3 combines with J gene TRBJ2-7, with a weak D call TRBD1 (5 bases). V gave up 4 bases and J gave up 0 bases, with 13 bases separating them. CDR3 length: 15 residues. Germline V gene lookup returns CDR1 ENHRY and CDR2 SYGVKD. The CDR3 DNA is TGTGCCATCAGTGTAGGTGGACACAGCTCCTACGAGCAGTACTTC. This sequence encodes CAISVGGHSSYEQYF.

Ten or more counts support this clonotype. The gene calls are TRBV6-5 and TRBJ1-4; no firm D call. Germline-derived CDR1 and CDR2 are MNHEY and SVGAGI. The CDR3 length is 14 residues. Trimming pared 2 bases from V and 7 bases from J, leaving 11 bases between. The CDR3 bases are TGTGCCAGCAGTTACGGGGAGGGAGGTGAAAAACTGTTTTTT. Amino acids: CASSYGEGGEKLFF.

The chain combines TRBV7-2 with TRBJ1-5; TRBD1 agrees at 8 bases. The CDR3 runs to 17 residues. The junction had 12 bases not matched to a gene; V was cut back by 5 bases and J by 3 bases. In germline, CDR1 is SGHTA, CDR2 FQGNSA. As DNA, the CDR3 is TGTGCCAGCAGCCAAGAAGGAGGGACAGGTTCCAATCAGCCCCAGCATTTT. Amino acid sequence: CASSQEGGTGSNQPQHF. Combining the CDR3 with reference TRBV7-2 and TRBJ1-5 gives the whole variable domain GAGVSQSPSNKVTEKGKDVELRCDPISGHTALYWYRQSLGQGLEFLIYFQGNSAPDKSGLPSDRFSAERTGGSVSTLTIQRTQQEDSAVYLCASSQEGGTGSNQPQHFGDGTRLSIL.

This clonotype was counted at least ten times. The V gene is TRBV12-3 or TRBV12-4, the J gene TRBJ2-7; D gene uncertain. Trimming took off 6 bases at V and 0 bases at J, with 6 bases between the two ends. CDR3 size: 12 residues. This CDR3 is CASRWDSYEQYF. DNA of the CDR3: TGTGCCAGCAGGTGGGACTCCTACGAGCAGTACTTC.

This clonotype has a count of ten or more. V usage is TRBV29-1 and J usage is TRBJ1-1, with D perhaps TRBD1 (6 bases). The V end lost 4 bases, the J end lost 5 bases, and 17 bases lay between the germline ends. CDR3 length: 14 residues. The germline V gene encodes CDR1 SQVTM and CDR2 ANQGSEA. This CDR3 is CSVGGSGAATEAFF. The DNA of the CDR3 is TGCAGCGTTGGGGGTTCAGGGGCTGCAACTGAAGCTTTCTTT. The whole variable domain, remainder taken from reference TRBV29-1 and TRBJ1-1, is SAVISQKPSRDICQRGTSLTIQCQVDSQVTMMFWYRQQPGQSLTLIATANQGSEATYESGFVIDKFPISRPNLTFSTLTVSNMSPEDSSIYLCSVGGSGAATEAFFGQGTRLTVV.

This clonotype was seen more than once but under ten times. CDR3 sequence: CASSLTAGEETQYF. The CDR3 DNA reads as TGTGCCAGCAGCTTGACGGCTGGGGAAGAGACCCAGTACTTC. The rearrangement joins TRBV5-8 to TRBJ2-5; D gene ambiguous. Germline V lookup: CDR1 SGHTS, CDR2 YDEGEE. The CDR3 has 14 amino acids. With 1 base removed from V and 3 bases from J, the gap between germline ends came to 10 bases. The entire variable domain, with the rest obtained from reference TRBV5-8 and TRBJ2-5, is as follows: EAGVTQSPTHLIKTRGQQATLRCSPISGHTSVYWYQQALGLGLQFLLWYDEGEERNRGNFPPRFSGRQFPNYSSELNVNALELEDSALYLCASSLTAGEETQYFGPGTRLLVL.

The CDR3 DNA is TGTGCCAGCAGCAAGGCAGGGAGCACTGAAGCTTTCTTT. This gives the protein CASSKAGSTEAFF. J is TRBJ1-1 and V is TRBV2; possible D gene TRBD1, 5 bases. The germline CDR1 and CDR2 sequences are SNHLY and FYNNEI. This CDR3 has 13 residues. Trimming left V 6 bases short and J 4 bases short, with 12 bases between.

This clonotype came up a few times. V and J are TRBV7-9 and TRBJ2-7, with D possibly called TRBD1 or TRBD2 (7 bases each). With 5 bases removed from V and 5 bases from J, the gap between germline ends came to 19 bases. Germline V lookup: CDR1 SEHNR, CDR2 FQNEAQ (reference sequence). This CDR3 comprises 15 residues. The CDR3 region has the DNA TGTGCCAGCAGCCCCAGGGGGGGAATTGGGGACGAGCAGTACTTC. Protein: CASSPRGGIGDEQYF.

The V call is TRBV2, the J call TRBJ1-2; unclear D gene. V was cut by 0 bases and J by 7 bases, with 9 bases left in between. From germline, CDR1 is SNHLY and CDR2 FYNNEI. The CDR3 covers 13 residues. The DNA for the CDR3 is TGTGCCAGCAGTGAAGCAATACGGGGTGGCTACACCTTC. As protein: CASSEAIRGGYTF.

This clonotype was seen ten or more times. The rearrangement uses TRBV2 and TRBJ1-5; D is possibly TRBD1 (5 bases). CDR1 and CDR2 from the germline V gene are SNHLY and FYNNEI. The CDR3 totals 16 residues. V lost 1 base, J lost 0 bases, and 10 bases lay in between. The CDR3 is CASSEEMTASNQPQHF. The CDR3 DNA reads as TGTGCCAGCAGTGAAGAGATGACAGCTAGCAATCAGCCCCAGCATTTT. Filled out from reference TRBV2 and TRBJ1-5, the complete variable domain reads EPEVTQTPSHQVTQMGQEVILRCVPISNHLYFYWYRQILGQKVEFLVSFYNNEISEKSEIFDDQFSVERPDGSNFTLKIRSTKLEDSAMYFCASSEEMTASNQPQHFGDGTRLSIL.

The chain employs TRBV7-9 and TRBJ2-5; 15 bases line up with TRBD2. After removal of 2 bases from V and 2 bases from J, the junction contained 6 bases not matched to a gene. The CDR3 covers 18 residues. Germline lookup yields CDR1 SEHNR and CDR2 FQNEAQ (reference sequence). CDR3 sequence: CASSLRTSGGEYQETQYF. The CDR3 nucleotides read TGTGCCAGCAGCTTAAGGACTAGCGGGGGGGAATATCAAGAGACCCAGTACTTC.

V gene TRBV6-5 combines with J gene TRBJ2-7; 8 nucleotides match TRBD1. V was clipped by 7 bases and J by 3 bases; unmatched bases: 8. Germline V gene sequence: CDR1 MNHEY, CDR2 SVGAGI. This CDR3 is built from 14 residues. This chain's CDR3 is CASILMGTGYEQYF. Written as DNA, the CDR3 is TGTGCCAGCATTTTAATGGGGACAGGCTACGAGCAGTACTTC.

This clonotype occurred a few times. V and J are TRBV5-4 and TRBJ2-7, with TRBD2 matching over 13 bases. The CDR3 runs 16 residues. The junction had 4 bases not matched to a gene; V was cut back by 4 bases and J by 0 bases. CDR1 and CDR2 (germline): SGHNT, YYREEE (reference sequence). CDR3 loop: CASSPGTSGVSYEQYF. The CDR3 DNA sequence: TGTGCCAGCAGCCCAGGGACTAGCGGGGTCTCCTACGAGCAGTACTTC.

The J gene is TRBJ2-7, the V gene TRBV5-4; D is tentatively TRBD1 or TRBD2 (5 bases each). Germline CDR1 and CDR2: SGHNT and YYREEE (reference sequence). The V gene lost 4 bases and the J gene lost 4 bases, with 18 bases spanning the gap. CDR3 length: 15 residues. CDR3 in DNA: TGTGCCAGCAGCAAACCGGGACGCGGCTTATACGAGCAGTACTTC. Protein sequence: CASSKPGRGLYEQYF.